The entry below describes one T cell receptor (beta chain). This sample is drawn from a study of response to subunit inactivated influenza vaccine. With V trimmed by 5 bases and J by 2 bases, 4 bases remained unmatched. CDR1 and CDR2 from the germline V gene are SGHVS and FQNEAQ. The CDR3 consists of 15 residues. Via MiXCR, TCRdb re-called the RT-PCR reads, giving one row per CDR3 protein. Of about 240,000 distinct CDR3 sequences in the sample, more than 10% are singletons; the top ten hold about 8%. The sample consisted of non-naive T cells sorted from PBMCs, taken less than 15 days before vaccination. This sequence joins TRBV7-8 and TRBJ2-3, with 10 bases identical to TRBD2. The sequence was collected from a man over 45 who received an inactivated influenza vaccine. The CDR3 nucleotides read TGTGCCAGCAGCACGAGCGGGAGGGTCACAGATACGCAGTATTTT. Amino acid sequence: CASSTSGRVTDTQYF. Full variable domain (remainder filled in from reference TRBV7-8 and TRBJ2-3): GAGVSQSPRYKVAKRGQDVALRCDPISGHVSLFWYQQALGQGPEFLTYFQNEAQLDKSGLPSDRFFAERPEGSVSTLKIQRTQQEDSAVYLCASSTSGRVTDTQYFGPGTRLTVL.